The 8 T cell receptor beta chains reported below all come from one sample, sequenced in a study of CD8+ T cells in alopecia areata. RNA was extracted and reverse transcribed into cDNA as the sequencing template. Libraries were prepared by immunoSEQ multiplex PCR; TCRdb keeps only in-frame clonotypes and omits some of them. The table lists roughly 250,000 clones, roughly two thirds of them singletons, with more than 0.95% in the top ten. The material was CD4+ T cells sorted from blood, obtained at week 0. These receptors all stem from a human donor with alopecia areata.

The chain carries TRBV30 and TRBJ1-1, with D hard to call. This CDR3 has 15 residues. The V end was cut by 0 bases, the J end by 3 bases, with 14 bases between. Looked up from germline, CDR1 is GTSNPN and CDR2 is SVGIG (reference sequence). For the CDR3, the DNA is TGTGCCTGGAGTGTATACCCCAGGCGGGACACTGAAGCTTTCTTT. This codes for CAWSVYPRRDTEAFF. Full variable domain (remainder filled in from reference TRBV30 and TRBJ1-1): SQTIHQWPATLVQPVGSPLSLECTVEGTSNPNLYWYRQAAGRGLQLLFYSVGIGQISSEVPQNLSASRPQDRQFILSSKKLLLSDSGFYLCAWSVYPRRDTEAFFGQGTRLTVV.

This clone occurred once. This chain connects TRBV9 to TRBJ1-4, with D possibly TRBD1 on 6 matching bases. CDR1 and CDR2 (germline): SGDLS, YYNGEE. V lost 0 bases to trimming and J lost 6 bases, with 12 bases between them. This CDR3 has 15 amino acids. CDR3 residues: CASSVAGGLYEKLFF. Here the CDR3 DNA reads TGTGCCAGCAGCGTAGCTGGGGGGCTATATGAAAAACTGTTTTTT.

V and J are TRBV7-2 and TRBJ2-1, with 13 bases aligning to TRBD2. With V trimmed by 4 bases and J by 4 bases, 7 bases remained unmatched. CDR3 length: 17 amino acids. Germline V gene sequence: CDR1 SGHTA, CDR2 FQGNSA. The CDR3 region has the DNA TGTGCCAGCAGCTCCCTGTTGGGACTAGCGGGATACAATGAGCAGTTCTTC. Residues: CASSSLLGLAGYNEQFF.

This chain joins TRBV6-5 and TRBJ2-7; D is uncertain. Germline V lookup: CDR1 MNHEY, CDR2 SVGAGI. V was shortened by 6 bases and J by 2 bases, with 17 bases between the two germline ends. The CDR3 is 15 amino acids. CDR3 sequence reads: CASRSPWTEPYEQYF. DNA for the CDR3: TGTGCCAGCAGGTCACCTTGGACGGAGCCCTACGAGCAGTACTTC.

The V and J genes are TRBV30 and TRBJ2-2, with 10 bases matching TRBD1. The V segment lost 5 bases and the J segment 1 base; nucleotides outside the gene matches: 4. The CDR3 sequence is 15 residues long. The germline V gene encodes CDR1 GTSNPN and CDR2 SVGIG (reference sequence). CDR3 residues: CAWDRTGGNTGELFF. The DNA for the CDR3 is TGTGCCTGGGATAGGACAGGGGGGAACACCGGGGAGCTGTTTTTT.

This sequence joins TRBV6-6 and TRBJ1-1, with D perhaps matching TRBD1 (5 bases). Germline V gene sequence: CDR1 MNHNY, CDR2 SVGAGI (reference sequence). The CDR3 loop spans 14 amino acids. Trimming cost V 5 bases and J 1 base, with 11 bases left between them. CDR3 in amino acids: CASSTRGQNTEAFF. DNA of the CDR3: TGTGCCAGCAGTACTCGGGGCCAGAACACTGAAGCTTTCTTT.

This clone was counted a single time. The CDR3 region is CATSAGTSGDNEQFF. In nucleotides, the CDR3 is TGTGCCACCAGCGCCGGGACTAGCGGGGACAATGAGCAGTTCTTC. The chain employs TRBV15 and TRBJ2-1, with TRBD2 matching over 13 bases. This CDR3 spans 15 amino acids. Germline CDR1 is LNHNV and CDR2 is YYDKDF (reference sequence). V was clipped by 5 bases and J by 5 bases; unmatched bases: 3.

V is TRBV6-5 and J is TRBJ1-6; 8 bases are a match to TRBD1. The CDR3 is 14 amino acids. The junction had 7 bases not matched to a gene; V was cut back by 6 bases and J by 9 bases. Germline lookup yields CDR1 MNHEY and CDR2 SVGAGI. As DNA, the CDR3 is TGTGCCAGCAGGCCTACAGGGGGTGGTTCACCCCTCCACTTT. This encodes CASRPTGGGSPLHF.